Below, one T cell receptor beta chain is given with its context. Its antigen is undetermined. The germline V gene encodes CDR1 MGHRA and CDR2 YSYEKL. V was clipped by 4 bases and J by 6 bases, with 8 bases between them. This CDR3 comprises 12 residues. Some clones are missing from TCRdb's copy, which holds only in-frame ones; the method was immunoSEQ multiplex PCR. The sample has around 9,900 clones; 64% are singletons. This sample is part of a study of early stage breast cancer tumors. Study information: About 70% of the 16 invasive tumors were ER+, PR+ and HER2-.

Findings of the study overall: Comparing each tissue with blood distinguished tumor from normal in most of the 16 patients. Compared with adjacent normal breast, tumors showed about 2.5-fold denser, more clonal T cells. Enriched TCRB sequences shared across patients were mostly commonly generated sequences.

The chain combines TRBV4-1 with TRBJ2-3; D gene uncertain. This receptor was taken from a person aged 55-75 years with breast cancer. The sample comprised breast tumor tissue. For the CDR3, the DNA is TGCGCCAGCAGCCTATTCGGTGATACGCAGTATTTT. Translation gives CASSLFGDTQYF.